Shown below are 24 T cell receptor beta chains from a single sample sequenced in a study of neurological immune-mediated disorders. Using its own MiXCR run on the 5' RACE reads, TCRdb lists one record per CDR3 protein. This table has tens of thousands of distinct CDR3 sequences, around 6.8% appearing once. Sequencing input: PBMCs. The origin of the receptors is a woman between 40 and 55 years old in good health.

This clonotype has a count of ten or more. Here the CDR3 DNA reads TGCAGCGTTGAAGACCCCGGGACTGGATCAAGGTTCTTC. Its translation is CSVEDPGTGSRFF. The rearrangement joins TRBV29-1 to TRBJ2-1; TRBD2 might be the D (6 bases). CDR3 size: 13 residues. V was trimmed by 0 bases and J by 15 bases, leaving 18 bases between them. Per the germline V gene, CDR1 is SQVTM and CDR2 is ANQGSEA.

This clonotype was counted at least ten times. The V gene is TRBV27, the J gene TRBJ2-7; possible D gene TRBD1, 6 bases. Germline values: CDR1 MNHEY, CDR2 SMNVEV (reference sequence). The CDR3 length is 13 residues. Trimming pared 6 bases from V and 3 bases from J, leaving 12 bases between. DNA of the CDR3: TGTGCCAGCAGCTATAGGGACATCTACGAGCAGTACTTC. Its translation: CASSYRDIYEQYF.

Comment on this clonotype: A much bigger clone sits one base away, suggesting this may be a read error. The rearrangement joins TRBV6-6 to TRBJ2-2, with 7 bases matching TRBD2. CDR3 length: 14 amino acids. In germline, CDR1 is MNHNY, CDR2 SVGAGI (reference sequence). CDR3: CASSGDYRGGEMFF. CDR3 nucleotides: TGTGCCAGCAGTGGGGACTATCGCGGCGGGGAGATGTTTTTT.

This clonotype appeared many times. The rearrangement joins TRBV11-2 to TRBJ2-2; 7 nucleotides line up with TRBD1. This CDR3 spans 15 amino acids. Losses at the gene ends were 1 base for V and 6 bases for J; bases not matched to a gene: 5. Germline V lookup: CDR1 SGHAT, CDR2 FQNNGV. The CDR3 region is CASSLGRGQSGELFF. For the CDR3, the DNA is TGTGCCAGCAGCTTAGGAAGGGGGCAGTCCGGGGAGCTGTTTTTT.

This clonotype was seen at least ten times. The chain employs TRBV5-5 and TRBJ2-1; D is unresolved. This CDR3 has 13 residues. Trimming left V 0 bases short and J 6 bases short, with 7 bases between. Germline values: CDR1 SGHKS, CDR2 YYEKEE (reference sequence). CDR3 amino acids: CASSLGPLNEQFF. The CDR3 coding sequence is TGTGCCAGCAGCTTGGGACCGCTCAATGAGCAGTTCTTC.

As to this clonotype: One end of the junction does not line up with germline, which may come from a read error. The chain couples TRBV4-2 to TRBJ2-1, with 7 nucleotides matching TRBD2. Germline V gene sequence: CDR1 LGHNA, CDR2 YNFKEQ. CDR3 length: 15 residues. CDR3 protein: CASSHLGERDAEKFF. The DNA for the CDR3 is TGTGCCAGCAGCCACCTTGGGGAGCGGGACGCTGAGAAGTTCTTC.

To note about this clonotype: A much larger clonotype is one base distant, so this may be a read error. The V and J genes are TRBV4-2 and TRBJ1-1; D may be TRBD1 (5 bases). The CDR3 sequence is 15 residues long. Germline V gives CDR1 LGHNA, CDR2 YNFKEQ. The CDR3 DNA is TGTGCCAGCATCCAAGACGGGCAGGGAGGCACTGAAGCTTTCTTT. Its protein product is CASIQDGQGGTEAFF.

This clonotype was observed at least ten times. The chain is built from TRBV7-2 and TRBJ2-5, with TRBD2 identical over 10 bases. V lost 2 bases to trimming and J lost 4 bases; unmatched junction nucleotides: 13. This CDR3 contains 18 residues. Germline loops: CDR1 SGHTA, CDR2 FQGNSA. The CDR3 region is CASSLRAAGGPLGETQYF. In DNA form, the CDR3 reads TGTGCCAGCAGCTTAAGGGCAGCGGGGGGGCCCCTTGGAGAGACCCAGTACTTC.

The rearrangement links TRBV11-2 to TRBJ2-2; D is ambiguous. CDR1 SGHAT and CDR2 FQNNGV come from the germline V gene. With 5 bases removed from V and 1 base from J, the gap between germline ends came to 8 bases. The CDR3 loop spans 14 amino acids. CDR3 in DNA: TGTGCCAGCAGCCCTACGCGGAACACCGGGGAGCTGTTTTTT. Its translation is CASSPTRNTGELFF.

Ten or more counts support this clonotype. V is TRBV6-1 and J is TRBJ2-4, with TRBD2 matching over 8 bases. The CDR3 has 13 amino acids. Trimming cost V 5 bases and J 9 bases; bases outside gene matches: 6. Germline lookup yields CDR1 MNHNS and CDR2 SASEGT. The DNA for the CDR3 is TGTGCCAGCAGTTCCCGACTAGCGTCCATTCAGTACTTC. Translated, it gives CASSSRLASIQYF.

This clonotype was picked up many times. V and J are TRBV7-2 and TRBJ2-7; D call uncertain. Deletions cut 5 bases from V and 0 bases from J, with 17 bases between. The CDR3 has 16 amino acids. CDR1 is SGHTA, CDR2 FQGNSA, per germline. The CDR3 loop reads CASSHKRLWYSYEQYF. DNA of the CDR3: TGTGCCAGCAGCCACAAACGGCTGTGGTACTCCTACGAGCAGTACTTC.

This clonotype was counted at least ten times. This sequence joins TRBV27 and TRBJ1-1; no definite D call. Germline assignment: CDR1 MNHEY and CDR2 SMNVEV (reference sequence). The CDR3 has 13 amino acids. V dropped 0 bases and J dropped 1 base, with 3 bases sitting between them. This chain's CDR3 is CASSLSKNTEAFF. The CDR3 region has the DNA TGTGCCAGCAGTTTATCAAAGAACACTGAAGCTTTCTTT.

In its sample, this clonotype was seen many times. V usage is TRBV10-3 and J usage is TRBJ2-5; D might be TRBD1 or TRBD2, each matching 5 bases. The CDR3 totals 14 residues. CDR1 is ENHRY, CDR2 SYGVKD, per germline. V was shortened by 3 bases and J by 3 bases, with 11 bases between the two germline ends. The CDR3 loop is CAISDGDPKETQYF. Here the CDR3 DNA reads TGTGCCATCAGTGATGGGGACCCCAAAGAGACCCAGTACTTC.

This clonotype was picked up many times. The V call is TRBV24-1, the J call TRBJ2-2, with 10 bases matching TRBD1. The V gene end was trimmed by 3 bases and the J gene end by 6 bases; junction bases not matched to a gene: 6. Germline V gene data show CDR1 as KGHDR and CDR2 as SFDVKD. CDR3 length: 16 amino acids. CDR3 sequence (DNA): TGTGCCACCAGTGATGCCGGGACAGGGGTCCCCGGGGAGCTGTTTTTT. Its translation is CATSDAGTGVPGELFF.

This clonotype has ten or more counts. The V and J genes are TRBV11-2 and TRBJ2-1; 7 bases are a match to TRBD1. Germline CDR1 is SGHAT and CDR2 is FQNNGV. The CDR3 is 15 residues long. Trimming took 3 bases from V and 4 from J; bases not matched to a gene: 6. The CDR3 loop reads CASSLQGVKYNEQFF. The CDR3 DNA follows: TGTGCCAGCAGCTTGCAGGGGGTCAAGTACAATGAGCAGTTCTTC. Full variable domain (outside the CDR3, taken from reference TRBV11-2 and TRBJ2-1): EAGVAQSPRYKIIEKRQSVAFWCNPISGHATLYWYQQILGQGPKLLIQFQNNGVVDDSQLPKDRFSAERLKGVDSTLKIQPAKLEDSAVYLCASSLQGVKYNEQFFGPGTRLTVL.

This clonotype was recorded at least ten times. The V gene is TRBV7-9, the J gene TRBJ1-4; D unresolved. Deletions cut 1 base from V and 10 bases from J, with 4 bases between. Germline loops: CDR1 SEHNR, CDR2 FQNEAQ (reference sequence). This CDR3 is built from 11 residues. CDR3 residues: CASSLEGKLFF. CDR3 in DNA: TGTGCCAGCAGCTTAGAAGGAAAACTGTTTTTT.

This clonotype has a count of ten or more. V and J are TRBV4-3 and TRBJ1-4, with 7 bases fitting TRBD1. Germline CDR1 and CDR2: LGHNA and YSLEER. CDR3 length: 17 residues. V lost 0 bases and J lost 5; bases outside the gene matches: 9. DNA of the CDR3: TGCGCCAGCAGCCAAGACAGATACGTACAGGGGAATGAAAAACTGTTTTTT. Its translation is CASSQDRYVQGNEKLFF.

The V gene is TRBV18, the J gene TRBJ2-6; D might be TRBD2 (5 bases). CDR3 length equals 17 residues. Between the trimmed V and J ends, which lost 6 bases and 0 bases, there was a span of 15 bases. Germline V CDR1 and CDR2: KGHSH, LQKENI. The CDR3 DNA reads TGTGCCAGCTCTGGTCAAGCGGAAAACTCTGGGGCCAACGTCCTGACTTTC. Amino acids: CASSGQAENSGANVLTF.

There are many counts of this clonotype. The gene calls are TRBV7-9 and TRBJ2-7, with D possibly TRBD2 on 6 matching bases. Deletions cut 3 bases from V and 3 bases from J, with 12 bases between. This CDR3 spans 14 amino acids. The germline CDR1 and CDR2 sequences are SEHNR and FQNEAQ (reference sequence). CDR3 in DNA: TGTGCCAGCAGCTTTCCGGGACTCGGCTACGAGCAGTACTTC. Protein: CASSFPGLGYEQYF.

This clonotype was observed at least ten times. This chain uses TRBV6-5 with TRBJ2-5, with 8 bases that match TRBD1. The CDR3 is made up of 14 amino acids. With V trimmed by 4 bases and J by 6 bases, 7 bases remained unmatched. Germline values: CDR1 MNHEY, CDR2 SVGAGI. Here the CDR3 DNA reads TGTGCCAGCAGTTCCCCGGACAGGGTAAAGACCCAGTACTTC. This sequence encodes CASSSPDRVKTQYF.

In the case of this clonotype: A much larger clone lies one base from this, so it may be a read error. This rearrangement joins TRBV7-6 to TRBJ1-6; no clear D gene. Germline CDR1 SGHVS, CDR2 FNYEAQ. Trimming took off 7 bases at V and 4 bases at J, with 17 bases between the two ends. The CDR3 consists of 16 residues. CDR3 residues: CASNSRAGGYNSPLHF. The DNA of the CDR3 is TGTGCCAGCAACTCTCGGGCAGGTGGTTATAATTCACCCCTCCACTTT.

The table lists this clonotype with many counts. The chain is built from TRBV29-1 and TRBJ2-7; D gene uncertain. The CDR3 runs 15 residues. CDR1 is SQVTM and CDR2 is ANQGSEA in the germline V gene. Trimming removed 0 bases at V and 6 bases at J, with 18 bases between. This CDR3 is CSVEDGFSIPTEQYF. CDR3 nucleotide sequence: TGCAGCGTTGAAGATGGCTTTTCTATCCCTACCGAGCAGTACTTC.

This clonotype was recorded many times. The CDR3 loop is CASSFRGGNGYTF. The CDR3 coding sequence is TGTGCCAGCAGTTTCAGGGGGGGTAATGGCTACACCTTC. The V call is TRBV27, the J call TRBJ1-2, with 7 bases fitting TRBD1. V lost 3 bases and J lost 6; bases outside the gene matches: 4. The CDR3 spans 13 residues. Germline loops: CDR1 MNHEY, CDR2 SMNVEV (reference sequence).

This clonotype was found many times. The rearrangement links TRBV5-1 to TRBJ2-5, with D perhaps being TRBD1 or TRBD2 (5 bases each). The CDR3 is 14 residues long. Trimming removed 2 bases from V and 3 bases from J, with 11 bases in between. Germline V gene lookup returns CDR1 SGHRS and CDR2 YFSETQ. The chain's CDR3 is CASSFRADKETQYF. In DNA form, the CDR3 reads TGCGCCAGCAGCTTTCGAGCGGACAAAGAGACCCAGTACTTC.